This T cell receptor (beta chain) appears in the sequencing data of a study of PD-1 blockade in classical Hodgkin lymphoma. Study-wide findings and caveats: Before treatment, complete responders showed about the same diversity as newly diagnosed patients. At C4D1, TCR diversity had climbed significantly for CD4+ cells, though not for CD8+ cells. Nivolumab starters within 1 year of ASCT were excluded.

As for time point: cycle 4 day 1 (C4D1), after less than 7 weeks of nivolumab. The patients all showed relapse after autologous stem cell transplantation, while their brentuximab vedotin exposure varied. Each best response was a complete response, a partial response or progressive disease. Only in-frame clones appear in the TCRdb table, and some are missing; sequencing was by immunoSEQ multiplex PCR. The data show 20,000 to 25,000 clones, 81% seen once. Germline V gene sequence: CDR1 SQVTM, CDR2 ANQGSEA. The CDR3 loop spans 11 amino acids. The V end lost 7 bases, the J end lost 7 bases, and 11 bases lay between the germline ends. As to this clone: Its target is not known.

The sample consisted of peripheral blood mononuclear cells (PBMCs), taken before the fourth cycle of nivolumab. The receptor was isolated from a human donor with classical Hodgkin lymphoma. This rearrangement joins TRBV29-1 to TRBJ2-1; D may be TRBD2 (5 bases). CDR3 in DNA: TGCAGCGCGCTCCCGGGGAATGAGCAGTTCTTC. Its protein product is CSALPGNEQFF.